One sample yielded the 13 T cell receptor beta chains listed below, sequenced in a study of T cells in Graves' hyperthyroidism and ophthalmopathy. RNA transcripts served as the template for amplifying TCR beta CDR3 regions. TCR CDR3 underwent first-round RT-PCR with the HTBI primer set. One entry per CDR3 protein, called by TCRdb with MiXCR from the multiplex PCR reads. The sample holds some 620,000 distinct CDR3 sequences, roughly 15% seen once. Sample: blood. Every receptor here comes from a woman younger than 45 with Graves' hyperthyroidism.

This clonotype was detected only a few times. The conserved closing phenylalanine or tryptophan is absent in this CDR3, likely reflecting a read error. The chain uses TRBV5-6 and TRBJ2-7; D is ambiguous. V gave up 5 bases and J gave up 3 bases, with 21 bases separating them. The CDR3 length is 16 residues. The germline CDR1 and CDR2 sequences are SGHDT and YYEEEE. CDR3 in DNA: TGTGCCAGCAGTTCAAGACCACACACAGAGAACTACGAGCAGTACCTC. Translating gives CASSSRPHTENYEQYL.

This clonotype was detected many times. This rearrangement joins TRBV6-5 to TRBJ1-1; no firm D call. V was cut by 0 bases and J by 6 bases, with 11 bases left in between. The CDR3 extends over 14 amino acids. CDR1 MNHEY and CDR2 SVGAGI come from the germline V gene. The CDR3 spells CASSYSGQRAEAFF. CDR3 coding DNA: TGTGCCAGCAGTTACTCCGGGCAACGGGCTGAAGCTTTCTTT.

The chain employs TRBV7-8 and TRBJ2-1; TRBD2 might be the D (6 bases). Trimming left V 5 bases short and J 0 bases short, with 20 bases between. Germline V gene sequence: CDR1 SGHVS, CDR2 FQNEAQ. The CDR3 has 18 amino acids. CDR3 amino acids: CASSLRTNGSPSYNEQFF. CDR3 nucleotide sequence: TGTGCCAGCAGCCTCAGGACTAACGGGAGCCCCTCCTACAATGAGCAGTTCTTC.

This clonotype occurred many times. V usage is TRBV7-9 and J usage is TRBJ2-3; 9 bases match TRBD2. The germline V gene has CDR1 SEHNR and CDR2 FQNEAQ (reference sequence). CDR3 size: 17 residues. The trim removed 4 bases at V and 0 bases at J, leaving 8 bases unmatched. CDR3 in amino acids: CASSSSKREASTDTQYF. For the CDR3, the DNA is TGTGCCAGCAGCTCGTCAAAGCGGGAGGCGAGCACAGATACGCAGTATTTT.

This clonotype has ten or more counts. V gene TRBV12-3 or TRBV12-4 combines with J gene TRBJ1-5, with 8 bases lining up with TRBD1. The CDR3 spans 16 residues. V shed 3 bases and J 4 bases; nucleotides not matched to a gene: 8. The CDR3 here is CASSLGAGGANQPQHF. The CDR3 DNA is TGTGCCAGCAGTTTGGGGGCAGGGGGCGCGAATCAGCCCCAGCATTTT.

This clonotype was picked up a small number of times. The CDR3 coding sequence is TGCAGTGCTAGTTACGGGAGGGCCGGCACCGGGGAGCTGTTTTTT. Protein: CSASYGRAGTGELFF. The chain carries TRBV20-1 and TRBJ2-2, with 8 bases lining up with TRBD2. Trimming took 3 bases from V and 4 from J; bases not matched to a gene: 7. Per germline, CDR1 DFQATT and CDR2 SNEGSKA (reference sequence). The CDR3 has 15 amino acids.

This clonotype was picked up a small number of times. This sequence joins TRBV20-1 and TRBJ1-5; 8 nucleotides line up with TRBD1. The germline gives CDR1 DFQATT, CDR2 SNEGSKA (reference sequence). This CDR3 region has 14 residues. The J segment lost 3 bases and the V segment lost 2 bases, leaving 3 bases of the junction unmatched. The CDR3 region is CSARRQGINQPQHF. The CDR3 DNA is TGCAGTGCTAGAAGACAGGGGATCAATCAGCCCCAGCATTTT.

This clonotype has just a few counts. The V call is TRBV5-5, the J call TRBJ2-3; no definite D call. Trimming removed 1 base from V and 6 bases from J, with 9 bases in between. CDR1 is SGHKS and CDR2 is YYEKEE in the germline V gene (reference sequence). This CDR3 region has 13 residues. CDR3 sequence (DNA): TGTGCCAGCAGCTTGCCCGGATCGGATACGCAGTATTTT. It encodes CASSLPGSDTQYF.

The chain is built from TRBV4-1 and TRBJ2-7, with 11 bases aligning to TRBD2. The CDR3 length is 15 residues. Germline loops: CDR1 MGHRA, CDR2 YSYEKL. V trimming: 1 base; J trimming: 3 bases; junction bases outside the gene matches: 2. CDR3 protein: CASSQVTSGSYEQYF. The DNA for the CDR3 is TGCGCCAGCAGCCAAGTAACTAGCGGGAGCTACGAGCAGTACTTC.

The chain couples TRBV18 to TRBJ2-5; D is perhaps TRBD1 (5 bases). This CDR3 region has 15 residues. Trimming removed 8 bases from V and 3 bases from J, with 19 bases in between. Germline CDR1 is KGHSH and CDR2 is LQKENI. The CDR3 sequence is CASLPTVRLKETQYF. The CDR3 nucleotides read TGTGCCAGCCTGCCGACAGTCCGCCTGAAAGAGACCCAGTACTTC.

This clonotype was seen repeatedly, ten times or more. The rearrangement joins TRBV20-1 to TRBJ1-1, with TRBD1 as a possible D gene (5 bases). V was trimmed by 2 bases and J by 11 bases, leaving 12 bases between them. The germline V gene encodes CDR1 DFQATT and CDR2 SNEGSKA (reference sequence). This CDR3 has 11 residues. The CDR3 reads CSARTGAPAFF. Here the CDR3 DNA reads TGCAGTGCTAGAACCGGGGCCCCGGCTTTCTTT.

The chain joins TRBV18 to TRBJ1-4; D is unclear. Germline CDR1 and CDR2: KGHSH and LQKENI. This CDR3 has 14 amino acids. V was pared by 3 bases and J by 7 bases, with 12 bases between. CDR3 bases: TGTGCCAGCTCACCCTCAGGACGGGGTGAAAAACTGTTTTTT. Residues: CASSPSGRGEKLFF.

This CDR3 is CASSFPGGTTEAFF. In DNA, the CDR3 is TGTGCCAGCAGTTTTCCTGGGGGGACCACTGAAGCTTTCTTT. The chain joins TRBV6-2 or TRBV6-3 to TRBJ1-1; possibly TRBD1 for D (5 bases). Trimming took 4 bases from V and 4 from J, leaving 13 bases between them. CDR3 length: 14 amino acids. CDR1 and CDR2 (germline): MNHEY, SVGEGT.